These 32 T cell receptor beta chains were sequenced from one sample in a study of graft-versus-host responses after intestinal transplantation. Sequenced by immunoSEQ multiplex PCR; TCRdb stores in-frame clones only, minus some. The table records 50,000 or so clones, 80% to 95% of them present only once. For these receptors, no antigen is known. This material consisted of unstimulated CD4+ T cells sorted from spleen or lymph node cells, taken before transplant. Receptor source: a human donor who was the organ donor for an intestinal transplant.

The gene calls are TRBV6-5 and TRBJ2-7, with TRBD2 matching over 8 bases. Trimming removed 2 bases from V and 0 bases from J; junction bases left unmatched: 3. This CDR3 comprises 15 residues. Germline V gene data show CDR1 as MNHEY and CDR2 as SVGAGI. CDR3 in DNA: TGTGCCAGCAGTTACACTAGCGGAAGCTCCTACGAGCAGTACTTC. Translated, it gives CASSYTSGSSYEQYF.

V and J are TRBV7-9 and TRBJ2-1; 9 nucleotides line up with TRBD2. This CDR3 has 16 residues. V lost 1 base, J lost 6 bases, and 7 bases stayed unmatched. Germline CDR1 SEHNR, CDR2 FQNEAQ (reference sequence). The CDR3 spells CASSLGGSGSFNEQFF. The CDR3 DNA follows: TGTGCCAGCAGCTTAGGGGGTAGCGGGAGTTTCAATGAGCAGTTCTTC.

This clone was picked up one time. The junction and the germline gene differ at one end; a read error may be behind it. The chain links TRBV6-1 to TRBJ1-5; D is unclear. There are 13 residues in the CDR3. Germline V gene sequence: CDR1 MNHNS, CDR2 SASEGT. In DNA form, the CDR3 reads TGTACCAGCAGTGGAGCGCACAATCAGCCCCAGCATTTT. It is translated as CTSSGAHNQPQHF.

This clone has a single count. The chain is built from TRBV29-1 and TRBJ1-4, with D perhaps matching TRBD1 (6 bases). Germline values: CDR1 SQVTM, CDR2 ANQGSEA. Trimming removed 4 bases at V and 5 bases at J, with 11 bases between. The CDR3 contains 13 residues. The CDR3 DNA is TGCAGCGTTGGACAAAGGGGGAATGAAAAACTGTTTTTT. It yields the protein CSVGQRGNEKLFF.

The chain combines TRBV4-2 with TRBJ2-5; the D gene is possibly TRBD1 (6 bases). Looked up from germline, CDR1 is LGHNA and CDR2 is YNFKEQ. The V gene lost 1 base and the J gene lost 2 bases, with 17 bases spanning the gap. The CDR3 is 17 amino acids. CDR3 nucleotides: TGTGCCAGCAGCCAAGTCCTAAAAGCGACAGGTCAAGAGACCCAGTACTTC. This encodes CASSQVLKATGQETQYF.

The CDR3 here is CASSLTGFSGELFF. CDR3 coding DNA: TGTGCCAGCAGTCTCACAGGGTTCTCCGGGGAGCTGTTTTTT. V usage is TRBV6-1 and J usage is TRBJ2-2; maybe TRBD1 (6 bases). There are 14 residues in the CDR3. V was clipped by 5 bases and J by 6 bases, with 13 bases between them. Germline loops: CDR1 MNHNS, CDR2 SASEGT.

The chain links TRBV19 to TRBJ1-5; D call uncertain. CDR1 and CDR2 from the germline V gene are LNHDA and SQIVND (reference sequence). The CDR3 runs 12 residues. Trimming took off 2 bases at V and 5 bases at J, with 4 bases between the two ends. The CDR3 here is CASSISDQPQHF. CDR3 DNA: TGTGCCAGTAGTATAAGTGATCAGCCCCAGCATTTT. Full variable domain (missing parts from reference TRBV19 and TRBJ1-5): DGGITQSPKYLFRKEGQNVTLSCEQNLNHDAMYWYRQDPGQGLRLIYYSQIVNDFQKGDIAEGYSVSREKKESFPLTVTSAQKNPTAFYLCASSISDQPQHFGDGTRLSIL.

This rearrangement joins TRBV2 to TRBJ2-5; tentative D call: TRBD1 (5 bases). V was trimmed by 7 bases and J by 0 bases, leaving 6 bases between them. The CDR3 runs 12 residues. The germline V gene encodes CDR1 SNHLY and CDR2 FYNNEI. CDR3 protein: CASNRYQETQYF. In DNA, the CDR3 is TGTGCCAGCAACAGGTACCAAGAGACCCAGTACTTC.

The V call is TRBV7-3, the J call TRBJ2-6; D not certain. Germline-derived CDR1 and CDR2 are SGHTA and FQGTGA. CDR3 length equals 16 residues. Between the trimmed V and J ends, which lost 5 bases and 4 bases, there was a span of 15 bases. The CDR3 DNA reads TGTGCCAGCAGCCCCCGATTCGTTGAAGGGGCCAACGTCCTGACTTTC. Translated: CASSPRFVEGANVLTF.

In this sample, this clone turned up once. The gene calls are TRBV27 and TRBJ2-3; the match to TRBD2 covers 12 bases. Per germline, CDR1 MNHEY and CDR2 SMNVEV (reference sequence). The ends lost 5 bases at V and 4 bases at J; junction bases unmatched: 19. The CDR3 has 20 residues. CDR3 bases: TGTGCCAGCAGTCCCCGGCCAGCTAGCGGGAGGGTACGAAGACCAGATACGCAGTATTTT. It specifies CASSPRPASGRVRRPDTQYF.

The chain employs TRBV7-3 and TRBJ2-1; 12 bases are shared with TRBD1. V lost 4 bases, J lost 10 bases, and 8 bases stayed unmatched. There are 15 residues in the CDR3. CDR1 and CDR2 (germline): SGHTA, FQGTGA. In nucleotides, the CDR3 is TGTGCCAGCAGCTCAGCCGGGACAGGGGGCCGAGAGCAGTTCTTC. Its protein is CASSSAGTGGREQFF.

The chain couples TRBV7-9 to TRBJ1-4; possible D gene TRBD1, 6 bases. CDR1 and CDR2 (germline): SEHNR, FQNEAQ (reference sequence). V was shortened by 1 base and J by 8 bases, with 14 bases between the two germline ends. This CDR3 has 15 residues. CDR3 nucleotides: TGTGCCAGCAGCTTAGATCCCAGGGGCGGGGAAAAACTGTTTTTT. Translation gives CASSLDPRGGEKLFF.

The chain couples TRBV9 to TRBJ1-1; 7 bases agree with TRBD1. Germline lookup yields CDR1 SGDLS and CDR2 YYNGEE. The trim removed 4 bases at V and 0 bases at J, leaving 6 bases unmatched. The CDR3 extends over 15 amino acids. The CDR3: CASSRDSGMNTEAFF. The CDR3 nucleotides read TGTGCCAGCAGCAGGGACAGCGGAATGAACACTGAAGCTTTCTTT.

Here the CDR3 DNA reads TGTGCCAGCAGTTTAAGGCAGGGGGGACTCCCCTACGAGCAGTACTTC. It translates to CASSLRQGGLPYEQYF. The chain employs TRBV27 and TRBJ2-7, with D perhaps matching TRBD1 (7 bases). CDR3 length equals 16 residues. With 2 bases removed from V and 2 bases from J, the gap between germline ends came to 16 bases. Per germline, CDR1 MNHEY and CDR2 SMNVEV (reference sequence).

The chain carries TRBV11-2 and TRBJ2-4; TRBD2 agrees at 7 bases. CDR1 and CDR2 from the germline V gene are SGHAT and FQNNGV. V gave up 0 bases and J gave up 2 bases; unmatched junction bases: 7. The CDR3 extends over 17 amino acids. This chain's CDR3 is CASSLESLGGTKNIQYF. DNA for the CDR3: TGTGCCAGCAGCTTAGAATCACTCGGGGGGACCAAAAACATTCAGTACTTC.

The V call is TRBV7-9, the J call TRBJ1-1; possible D gene TRBD1, 5 bases. Germline CDR1 SEHNR, CDR2 FQNEAQ (reference sequence). V lost 0 bases and J 4 bases, leaving 9 bases between the germline ends. The CDR3 has 14 residues. In DNA form, the CDR3 reads TGTGCCAGCAGCTTAGCCAGGGTGGGCACTGAAGCTTTCTTT. This translates into CASSLARVGTEAFF.

This clone was found once. The chain is built from TRBV7-2 and TRBJ2-4; perhaps TRBD2 as D (5 bases). The CDR3 contains 17 residues. Trimming took 1 base from V and 3 from J, leaving 16 bases between them. Germline V gene sequence: CDR1 SGHTA, CDR2 FQGNSA. CDR3 nucleotide sequence: TGTGCCAGCAGCTTAGTTGTGGGGAGAGGTGGCAAAAACATTCAGTACTTC. Translated, it gives CASSLVVGRGGKNIQYF.

The chain couples TRBV9 to TRBJ2-7; TRBD1 might be the D (7 bases). Trimming took off 4 bases at V and 3 bases at J, with 14 bases between the two ends. Germline V gene sequence: CDR1 SGDLS, CDR2 YYNGEE. The length of the CDR3 is 14 residues. CDR3 sequence: CASSQGGFSYEQYF. Written as DNA, the CDR3 is TGTGCCAGCAGCCAGGGGGGTTTCAGCTACGAGCAGTACTTC.

A word on this clone: Additional DNA sequences in this sample encode the identical CDR3. The rearrangement links TRBV5-1 to TRBJ2-3; 7 nucleotides align to TRBD1. After removal of 4 bases from V and 0 bases from J, the junction contained 8 bases not matched to a gene. Germline values: CDR1 SGHRS, CDR2 YFSETQ. This CDR3 region has 16 residues. The CDR3 spells CASSVTGQPSTDTQYF. CDR3 DNA sequence: TGCGCCAGCAGCGTGACAGGGCAGCCAAGCACAGATACGCAGTATTTT.

The rearrangement uses TRBV19 and TRBJ1-6; 8 positions match TRBD1. V gave up 4 bases and J gave up 9 bases; unmatched junction bases: 11. The CDR3 has 16 residues. Looked up from germline, CDR1 is LNHDA and CDR2 is SQIVND (reference sequence). Here the CDR3 DNA reads TGTGCCAGTAGTAGTCCCCGACAGGGGCTGAGTTCACCCCTCCACTTT. Protein: CASSSPRQGLSSPLHF.

This clone was counted a few times. The chain employs TRBV5-1 and TRBJ2-7; D is perhaps TRBD1 or TRBD2 (5 bases each). This CDR3 region has 14 residues. In germline, CDR1 is SGHRS, CDR2 YFSETQ. Trimming removed 0 bases at V and 2 bases at J, with 9 bases between. CDR3 sequence: CASSLGGSAYEQYF. In DNA form, the CDR3 reads TGCGCCAGCAGCTTGGGGGGGTCGGCCTACGAGCAGTACTTC.

CDR3 nucleotides: TGTGCCAGCAGCTTAGTAAGACAGGGGGCTGAAGCTTTCTTT. This encodes CASSLVRQGAEAFF. The chain has TRBV7-9 and TRBJ1-1; 9 nucleotides match TRBD1. With 1 base clipped from V and 6 bases from J, the junction kept 3 bases outside the gene matches. CDR3 length equals 14 residues. CDR1 and CDR2 (germline): SEHNR, FQNEAQ (reference sequence).

The chain is built from TRBV2 and TRBJ2-3; TRBD1 matches 8 bases. Trimming removed 3 bases from V and 0 bases from J; junction bases left unmatched: 2. The germline V gene has CDR1 SNHLY and CDR2 FYNNEI. This CDR3 has 15 amino acids. The CDR3 is CASSEGQVSTDTQYF. CDR3 nucleotides: TGTGCCAGCAGTGAGGGACAGGTTAGCACAGATACGCAGTATTTT.

This chain joins TRBV5-1 and TRBJ2-7, with TRBD1 identical over 9 bases. The germline gives CDR1 SGHRS, CDR2 YFSETQ. Trimming at V came to 0 bases and at J to 3 bases, leaving 13 bases not matched to a gene. The CDR3 is 18 amino acids. CDR3 in amino acids: CASSLGAGTGSWNYEQYF. The CDR3 DNA is TGCGCCAGCAGCTTGGGAGCCGGGACAGGGTCGTGGAACTACGAGCAGTACTTC.

This chain connects TRBV19 to TRBJ2-3; the D gene could be TRBD1 or TRBD2 (5 bases each). This CDR3 contains 13 residues. Per the germline V gene, CDR1 is LNHDA and CDR2 is SQIVND (reference sequence). V was shortened by 3 bases and J by 5 bases, with 9 bases between the two germline ends. The CDR3 nucleotides are TGTGCCAGTAGTATTAGGGGAGAAGATACGCAGTATTTT. Its protein product is CASSIRGEDTQYF.

V gene TRBV4-1 combines with J gene TRBJ2-5, with TRBD2 as a possible D gene (6 bases). V was shortened by 1 base and J by 2 bases, with 20 bases between the two germline ends. This CDR3 has 18 amino acids. CDR1 MGHRA and CDR2 YSYEKL come from the germline V gene. The CDR3 DNA is TGCGCCAGCAGCCAAGGGCCGCTCGGAGGGTCCCCACAAGAGACCCAGTACTTC. Translation: CASSQGPLGGSPQETQYF.

This chain links TRBV4-2 with TRBJ2-3; TRBD2 aligns across 11 bases. The V gene's germline CDR1 is LGHNA and CDR2 YNFKEQ. This CDR3 contains 20 residues. Trimming removed 4 bases from V and 1 base from J; junction bases left unmatched: 16. The CDR3 region is CASSPILLAGGTVRTDTQYF. The CDR3, as DNA: TGTGCCAGCAGCCCGATTCTTCTAGCGGGAGGCACCGTCCGCACAGATACGCAGTATTTT.

The chain recombines TRBV9 with TRBJ2-3, with D possibly being TRBD1 (7 bases). Deletions cut 2 bases from V and 0 bases from J, with 19 bases between. Germline-derived CDR1 and CDR2 are SGDLS and YYNGEE. The CDR3 is 18 amino acids. The CDR3 spells CASSVPSRGTASTDTQYF. CDR3 coding DNA: TGTGCCAGCAGCGTTCCCAGTCGGGGGACAGCTAGCACAGATACGCAGTATTTT.

V is TRBV4-1 and J is TRBJ2-7; the D is unclear. V lost 4 bases and J lost 2, with 9 bases in between. The V gene's germline CDR1 is MGHRA and CDR2 YSYEKL. The CDR3 is 13 amino acids. This chain's CDR3 is CASSRLFTYEQYF. CDR3 nucleotide sequence: TGCGCCAGCAGCCGCCTCTTTACCTACGAGCAGTACTTC.

The rearrangement joins TRBV28 to TRBJ1-4; TRBD1 is a possible D gene (5 bases). The CDR3 loop spans 20 amino acids. The V gene's germline CDR1 is MDHEN and CDR2 SYDVKM. V was shortened by 7 bases and J by 2 bases, with 29 bases between the two germline ends. The CDR3 sequence is CASTLKMRWQGGLTNEKLFF. Here the CDR3 DNA reads TGTGCCAGCACCCTGAAAATGAGATGGCAGGGAGGTTTGACTAATGAAAAACTGTTTTTT.

This clone was counted once. V and J are TRBV28 and TRBJ1-2; perhaps TRBD1 as D (5 bases). The CDR3 spans 14 residues. Trimming cost V 2 bases and J 3 bases, with 10 bases left between them. Germline values: CDR1 MDHEN, CDR2 SYDVKM. This CDR3 is CASSLMGVDYGYTF. DNA of the CDR3: TGTGCCAGCAGTTTAATGGGGGTAGACTATGGCTACACCTTC.

The rearrangement links TRBV18 to TRBJ2-5; 9 nucleotides match TRBD1. The germline gives CDR1 KGHSH, CDR2 LQKENI. V lost 3 bases, J lost 8 bases, and 4 bases stayed unmatched. The CDR3 length is 13 residues. CDR3 DNA: TGTGCCAGCTCACCTATGACAGGGGGAACCCAGTACTTC. It encodes CASSPMTGGTQYF.